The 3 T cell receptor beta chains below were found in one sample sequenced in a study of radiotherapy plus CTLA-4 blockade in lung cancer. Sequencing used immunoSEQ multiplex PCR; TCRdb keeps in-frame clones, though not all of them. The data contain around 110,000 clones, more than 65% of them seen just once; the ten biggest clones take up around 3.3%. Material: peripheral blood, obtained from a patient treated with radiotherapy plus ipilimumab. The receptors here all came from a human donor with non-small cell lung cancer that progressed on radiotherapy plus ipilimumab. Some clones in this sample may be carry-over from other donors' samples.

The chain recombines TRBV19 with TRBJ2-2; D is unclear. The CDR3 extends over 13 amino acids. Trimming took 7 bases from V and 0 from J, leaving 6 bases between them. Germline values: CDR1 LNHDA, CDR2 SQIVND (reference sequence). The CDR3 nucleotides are TGTGCCAGTAACCGCGCGAACACCGGGGAGCTGTTTTTT. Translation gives CASNRANTGELFF.

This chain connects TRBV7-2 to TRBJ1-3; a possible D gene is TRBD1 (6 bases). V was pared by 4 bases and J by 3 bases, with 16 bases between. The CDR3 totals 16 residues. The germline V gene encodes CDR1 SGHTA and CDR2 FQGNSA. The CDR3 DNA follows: TGTGCCAGCAGCTCGTTCGTTGTAGGGGGTGGAAACACCATATATTTT. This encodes CASSSFVVGGGNTIYF.

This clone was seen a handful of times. CDR3 DNA sequence: TGTGCCTGGATTGGGACAGGCGGAAGGTACGAGCAGTACTTC. Its protein is CAWIGTGGRYEQYF. The chain carries TRBV30 and TRBJ2-7, with 8 bases identical to TRBD1. The CDR3 length is 14 residues. Germline V gene sequence: CDR1 GTSNPN, CDR2 SVGIG (reference sequence). The V segment lost 4 bases and the J segment 4 bases; nucleotides outside the gene matches: 9.